Presented here are 6 T cell receptor beta chains from one specimen sequenced in a study of blood T cell repertoires in COVID-19 (TCRdb year 2020). The protocol used for the library was the immunoSEQ multiplex PCR assay. TCRdb obtained this table from immuneACCESS and retained in-frame rearrangements with V and J assigned. These tables miss some clones; where compared with another copy, unresolved V genes account for less than half of the shortfall, and the remainder is unexplained. This sample gives roughly 210,000 clones in total; roughly 91% of them show up just once. The ten most abundant clones make up 7% to 7.5% of the sample. The sequencing sample was made of PBMCs or T cells enriched from blood (not recorded which). These receptors were collected from a man aged 30 to 45 in a cohort exposed to, infected with or recovered from COVID-19 (not recorded which).

CDR3 bases: TGCGCCAGCAGCCAAGATATCGACAGAGACAGCTCCTACGAGCAGTACTTC. It yields the protein CASSQDIDRDSSYEQYF. V and J are TRBV4-1 and TRBJ2-7; D is possibly TRBD1 (5 bases). Per the germline V gene, CDR1 is MGHRA and CDR2 is YSYEKL. There are 17 residues in the CDR3. V shed 0 bases and J shed 0 bases, with 15 bases lying between them.

This rearrangement joins TRBV11-1 to TRBJ1-5, with D perhaps matching TRBD1 (5 bases). Deletions cut 3 bases from V and 6 bases from J, with 9 bases between. CDR3 length: 13 residues. The germline CDR1 and CDR2 sequences are SGHAT and FQDESV (reference sequence). DNA of the CDR3: TGTGCCAGCAGCTTGGGGGGAGCTCAGCCCCAGCATTTT. It codes for CASSLGGAQPQHF.

The chain carries TRBV7-9 and TRBJ2-4, with TRBD2 as a possible D gene (6 bases). From germline, CDR1 is SEHNR and CDR2 FQNEAQ (reference sequence). The CDR3 totals 17 residues. V shed 3 bases and J shed 6 bases, with 21 bases lying between them. CDR3 coding DNA: TGTGCCAGCAGCTTTTCGGCGTCGGGAGATAAGAGAAACATTCAGTACTTC. Translation: CASSFSASGDKRNIQYF.

This chain connects TRBV7-6 to TRBJ2-3; 10 positions agree with TRBD2. This CDR3 is built from 15 residues. The V gene's germline CDR1 is SGHVS and CDR2 FNYEAQ. Trimming removed 7 bases from V and 1 base from J; junction bases left unmatched: 5. The CDR3 sequence is CASNGGTSGTDTQYF. CDR3 DNA: TGTGCCAGCAACGGGGGGACTAGCGGCACAGATACGCAGTATTTT.

The chain combines TRBV4-3 with TRBJ2-7; tentative D call: TRBD1 (6 bases). This CDR3 region has 15 residues. The germline V gene encodes CDR1 LGHNA and CDR2 YSLEER. Trimming cost V 3 bases and J 4 bases, with 16 bases left between them. Here the CDR3 reads CASSQAHRDNYEQYF. The CDR3 region has the DNA TGCGCCAGCAGCCAGGCTCACCGGGACAATTACGAGCAGTACTTC.

The chain carries TRBV3-1 (or the pseudogene TRBV3-2) and TRBJ1-1, with D possibly matching TRBD1 (5 bases). Deletions cut 5 bases from V and 5 bases from J, with 9 bases between. Germline V gene lookup returns CDR1 LGHDT and CDR2 YNNKEL (reference sequence). CDR3 length: 12 amino acids. The CDR3 DNA sequence: TGTGCCAGCAGCGTTACAGGAACTGAAGCTTTCTTT. Translating it yields CASSVTGTEAFF.